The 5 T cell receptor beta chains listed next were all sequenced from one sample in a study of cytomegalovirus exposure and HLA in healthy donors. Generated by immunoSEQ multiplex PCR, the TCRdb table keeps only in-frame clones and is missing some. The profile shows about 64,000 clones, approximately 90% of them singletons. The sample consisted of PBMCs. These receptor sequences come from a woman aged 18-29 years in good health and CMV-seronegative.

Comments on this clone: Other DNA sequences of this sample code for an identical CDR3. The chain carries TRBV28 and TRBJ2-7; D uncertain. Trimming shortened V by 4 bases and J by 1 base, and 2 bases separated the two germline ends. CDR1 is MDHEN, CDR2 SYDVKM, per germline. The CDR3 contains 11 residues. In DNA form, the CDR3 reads TGTGCCAGCAGTTCATCCTACGAGCAGTACTTC. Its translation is CASSSSYEQYF.

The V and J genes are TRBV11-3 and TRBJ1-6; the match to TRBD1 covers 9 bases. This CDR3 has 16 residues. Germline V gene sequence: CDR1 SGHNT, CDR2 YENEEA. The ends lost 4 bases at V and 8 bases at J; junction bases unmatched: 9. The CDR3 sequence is CASSSKTGGNHSPLHF. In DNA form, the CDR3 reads TGTGCCAGCAGCTCGAAGACAGGGGGGAACCATTCACCCCTCCACTTT.

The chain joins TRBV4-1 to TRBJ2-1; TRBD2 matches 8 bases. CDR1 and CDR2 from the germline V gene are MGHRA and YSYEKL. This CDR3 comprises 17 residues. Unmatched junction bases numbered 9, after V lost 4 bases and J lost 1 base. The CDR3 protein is CASSLIRLAMSYNEQFF. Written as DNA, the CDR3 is TGCGCCAGCAGCCTAATCCGACTAGCGATGTCCTACAATGAGCAGTTCTTC.

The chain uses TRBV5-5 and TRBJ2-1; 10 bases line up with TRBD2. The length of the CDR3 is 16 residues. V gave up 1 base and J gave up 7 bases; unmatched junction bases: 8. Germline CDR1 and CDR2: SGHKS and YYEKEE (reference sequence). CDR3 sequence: CASSLFGTSVINEQFF. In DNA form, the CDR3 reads TGTGCCAGCAGCTTGTTTGGGACTAGCGTGATTAATGAGCAGTTCTTC.

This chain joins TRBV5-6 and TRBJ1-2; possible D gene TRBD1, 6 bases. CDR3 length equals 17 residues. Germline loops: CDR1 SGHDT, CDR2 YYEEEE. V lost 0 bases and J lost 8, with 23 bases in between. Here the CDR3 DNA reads TGTGCCAGCAGCTTGGTCCCCACAGGGCAGCGCGCAGCGGGCTACACCTTC. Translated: CASSLVPTGQRAAGYTF.